The 3 T cell receptor beta chains reported below all come from one sample, sequenced in a study of shared clonotypes between healthy human individuals. TCRdb keeps only in-frame clones here, not all; method: immunoSEQ multiplex PCR. The sample lists about 2.3 million clones; roughly 90% were seen once. Sample: naive CD4+ T cells from PBMCs. Subset here: CD45RA+ positively selected. These receptors came from a man between 18 and 29 years old in good health. Some clones in this sample may be carry-over from other donors' samples.

This rearrangement joins TRBV27 to TRBJ2-3, with 7 bases that match TRBD1. Germline V CDR1 and CDR2: MNHEY, SMNVEV (reference sequence). The CDR3 is 16 amino acids. The V gene end was trimmed by 2 bases and the J gene end by 0 bases; junction bases not matched to a gene: 5. This CDR3 reads CASSLLGQSSTDTQYF. CDR3 sequence (DNA): TGTGCCAGCAGTTTACTGGGACAGTCTAGCACAGATACGCAGTATTTT.

This chain connects TRBV19 to TRBJ2-1; 8 bases align to TRBD2. Looked up from germline, CDR1 is LNHDA and CDR2 is SQIVND (reference sequence). Trimming at V came to 3 bases and at J to 1 base, leaving 8 bases not matched to a gene. The CDR3 extends over 17 amino acids. CDR3 in amino acids: CASSIRGGRWSYNEQFF. CDR3 in DNA: TGTGCCAGTAGTATTCGAGGCGGGAGGTGGTCCTACAATGAGCAGTTCTTC.

This chain joins TRBV28 and TRBJ2-3; a weak D match, TRBD2 (7 bases). This CDR3 has 20 residues. Deletions cut 4 bases from V and 4 bases from J, with 30 bases between. Germline values: CDR1 MDHEN, CDR2 SYDVKM. CDR3 amino acids: CASSSPPGRGSLGGADTQYF. In nucleotides, the CDR3 is TGTGCCAGCAGTTCCCCCCCGGGGCGCGGGAGCCTGGGGGGCGCAGATACGCAGTATTTT.